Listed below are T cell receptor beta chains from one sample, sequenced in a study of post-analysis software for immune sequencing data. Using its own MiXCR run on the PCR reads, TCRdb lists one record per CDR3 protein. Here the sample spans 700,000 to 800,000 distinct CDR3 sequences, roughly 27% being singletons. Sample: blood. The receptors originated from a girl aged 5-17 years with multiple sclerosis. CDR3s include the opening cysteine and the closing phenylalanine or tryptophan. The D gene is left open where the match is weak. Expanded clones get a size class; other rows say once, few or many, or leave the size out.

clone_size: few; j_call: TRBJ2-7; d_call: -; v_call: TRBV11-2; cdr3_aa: CASSLLRQVIYEQYF; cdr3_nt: TGTGCCAGCAGCCTACTCAGACAGGTTATCTACGAGCAGTACTTC
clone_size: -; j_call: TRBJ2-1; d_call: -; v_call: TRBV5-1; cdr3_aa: CASSPEEGPSYNEQFF; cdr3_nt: TGCGCCAGCAGCCCGGAGGAGGGCCCTTCCTACAATGAGCAGTTCTTC
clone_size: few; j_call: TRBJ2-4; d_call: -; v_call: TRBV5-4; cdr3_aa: CASTDTPGDIQYF; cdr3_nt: TGTGCCAGCACCGACACTCCCGGGGACATTCAGTACTTC
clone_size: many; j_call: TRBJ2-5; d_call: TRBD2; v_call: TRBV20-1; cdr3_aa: CSARGLAGEETQYF; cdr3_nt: TGCAGTGCCCGTGGACTAGCGGGGGAAGAGACCCAGTACTTC
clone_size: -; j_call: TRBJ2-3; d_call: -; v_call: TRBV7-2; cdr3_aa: CASSAPARDTQYF; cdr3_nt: TGTGCCAGCAGCGCCCCAGCGAGAGATACGCAGTATTTT
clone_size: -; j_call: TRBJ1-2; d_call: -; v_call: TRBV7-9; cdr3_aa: CASSLETGANYGYTF; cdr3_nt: TGTGCCAGCAGCTTAGAGACAGGCGCTAACTATGGCTACACCTTC
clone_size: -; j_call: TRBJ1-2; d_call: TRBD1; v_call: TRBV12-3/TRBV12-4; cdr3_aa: CASRETGGGYGYTF; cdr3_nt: TGTGCCAGCAGGGAGACAGGGGGCGGTTATGGCTACACCTTC
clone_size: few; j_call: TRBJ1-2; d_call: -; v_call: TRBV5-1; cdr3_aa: CASSHGDRESNYGYTF; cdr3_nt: TGCGCCAGCAGTCATGGGGACCGCGAGTCCAACTATGGCTACACCTTC
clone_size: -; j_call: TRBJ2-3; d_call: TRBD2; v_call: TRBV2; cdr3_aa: CASRWEGDTQYF; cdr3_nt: TGTGCCAGCCGTTGGGAGGGGGATACGCAGTATTTT
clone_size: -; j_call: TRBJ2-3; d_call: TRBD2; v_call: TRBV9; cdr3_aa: CASSPRDGRGTDTQYF; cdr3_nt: TGTGCCAGCAGCCCCCGGGACGGGAGGGGCACAGATACGCAGTATTTT
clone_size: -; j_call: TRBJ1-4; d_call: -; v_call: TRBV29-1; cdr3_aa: CSVEDRSIGKLFF; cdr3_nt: TGCAGCGTTGAAGATAGATCAATTGGAAAACTGTTTTTT
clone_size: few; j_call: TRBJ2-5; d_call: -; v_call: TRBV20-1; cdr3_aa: CSARPQTETQYF; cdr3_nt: TGCAGTGCCCGACCTCAAACAGAGACCCAGTACTTC
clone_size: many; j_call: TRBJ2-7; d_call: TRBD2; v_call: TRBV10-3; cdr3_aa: CAISETSEHYEQYF; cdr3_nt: TGTGCCATCAGTGAGACTAGCGAGCACTACGAGCAGTACTTC
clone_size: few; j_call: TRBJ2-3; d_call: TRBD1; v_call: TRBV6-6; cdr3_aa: CASSYDRASTDTQYF; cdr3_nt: TGTGCCAGCAGTTACGACAGGGCCTCCACAGATACGCAGTATTTT
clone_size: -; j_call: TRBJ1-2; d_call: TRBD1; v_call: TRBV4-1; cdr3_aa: CASSQESPGQGYGYTF; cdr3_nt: TGCGCCAGCAGCCAAGAGTCACCGGGACAGGGATACGGCTACACCTTC
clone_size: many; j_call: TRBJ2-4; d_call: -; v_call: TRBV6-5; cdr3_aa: CASSTLAKNIQYF; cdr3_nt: TGTGCCAGCAGCACTCTAGCCAAAAACATTCAGTACTTC